A single sample gave rise to the 9 T cell receptor beta chains below, sequenced in a study of blood T cell repertoires in COVID-19 (dated by TCRdb to 2018 to 2021). The library was generated by the immunoSEQ multiplex PCR assay. This is the immuneACCESS table as TCRdb keeps it, with only in-frame sequences that have V and J called. A part of the clones is gone; compared with another copy, unresolved V genes explain less than half, and the rest is unexplained. The sample data list about 260,000 clones, and around 80% of these were observed just once. 4.2% of the sample is held by the ten biggest clonotypes. The sample taken for sequencing was peripheral blood. The source of these receptors is a man aged 55 to 70 with acute or convalescent COVID-19.

This sequence joins TRBV5-1 and TRBJ2-3; D is possibly TRBD1 (6 bases). The germline V gene has CDR1 SGHRS and CDR2 YFSETQ. The ends were cut back, 6 bases at V and 4 bases at J, with 18 bases in the middle. The CDR3 contains 15 residues. The CDR3 loop reads CASTIGWGRSDTQYF. In nucleotides, the CDR3 is TGCGCCAGCACCATTGGGTGGGGGCGCTCAGATACGCAGTATTTT.

V usage is TRBV3-1 (or the pseudogene TRBV3-2) and J usage is TRBJ2-4; the D gene is possibly TRBD2 (5 bases). CDR3 length equals 11 residues. Trimming took off 6 bases at V and 6 bases at J, with 6 bases between the two ends. Per the germline V gene, CDR1 is LGHDT and CDR2 is YNNKEL (reference sequence). The CDR3 reads CASSEGNIQYF. Written as DNA, the CDR3 is TGTGCCAGCAGTGAGGGAAACATTCAGTACTTC.

The chain is built from TRBV7-2 and TRBJ2-7, with 12 bases matching TRBD2. Germline-derived CDR1 and CDR2 are SGHTA and FQGNSA. J was trimmed by 3 bases and V by 4 bases; bases with no gene match: 7. The CDR3 consists of 16 residues. The CDR3 nucleotides are TGTGCCAGCAGCTCCCCCGGGACTAGCGGGTTCTACGAGCAGTACTTC. It is translated as CASSSPGTSGFYEQYF. The whole variable domain, remainder taken from reference TRBV7-2 and TRBJ2-7, is GAGVSQSPSNKVTEKGKDVELRCDPISGHTALYWYRQSLGQGLEFLIYFQGNSAPDKSGLPSDRFSAERTGGSVSTLTIQRTQQEDSAVYLCASSSPGTSGFYEQYFGPGTRLTVT.

The rearrangement links TRBV7-5 to TRBJ2-3; TRBD2, as called in the table, went unchecked against the DNA. TRBV7-5 is labeled a pseudogene. The CDR3 is 16 residues long. As DNA, the CDR3 is TGTGCCAGAAGCTCCAAGATGGTTACTAGCACAGATACGCAGTATTTT. This sequence encodes CARSSKMVTSTDTQYF.

The J gene is TRBJ2-7, the V gene TRBV7-6; a weak D match, TRBD1 (6 bases). Germline V lookup: CDR1 SGHVS, CDR2 FNYEAQ. The CDR3 extends over 15 amino acids. Trimming removed 5 bases from V and 0 bases from J, with 14 bases in between. Here the CDR3 reads CASSKERDNSYEQYF. The CDR3 DNA is TGTGCCAGCAGCAAAGAACGGGACAACTCCTACGAGCAGTACTTC.

J is TRBJ1-1 and V is TRBV7-8; D may be TRBD1 (5 bases). The CDR3 has 14 amino acids. V lost 4 bases and J lost 1, with 10 bases in between. Germline CDR1 is SGHVS and CDR2 is FQNEAQ. The CDR3 loop is CASSWGGTNTEAFF. For the CDR3, the DNA is TGTGCCAGCAGCTGGGGAGGGACGAACACTGAAGCTTTCTTT.

The CDR3 DNA sequence: TGTGCCAGCAGTCGGGACATTCCTCGGTTGGAGACCCAGTACTTC. Translation gives CASSRDIPRLETQYF. The chain is built from TRBV6-2 or TRBV6-3 and TRBJ2-5, with D possibly being TRBD1 (6 bases). The CDR3 sequence is 15 residues long. V lost 5 bases and J 5 bases, leaving 18 bases between the germline ends. CDR1 and CDR2 from the germline V gene are MNHEY and SVGEGT.

The CDR3 bases are TGCGCCAGCAGCCAAGATGTAGGGGGCGAAATTTCTACTGAAGCTTTCTTT. It codes for CASSQDVGGEISTEAFF. The chain has TRBV4-1 and TRBJ1-1; 7 nucleotides align to TRBD1. J was trimmed by 5 bases and V by 0 bases; bases with no gene match: 12. CDR1 and CDR2 (germline): MGHRA, YSYEKL. The CDR3 has 17 amino acids.

The gene calls are TRBV28 and TRBJ1-5, with 9 bases identical to TRBD1. Germline CDR1 and CDR2: MDHEN and SYDVKM. The CDR3 extends over 14 amino acids. V was clipped by 3 bases and J by 4 bases; unmatched bases: 1. The CDR3 DNA sequence: TGTGCCAGCAGTTTCGGGACAGGGAATCAGCCCCAGCATTTT. It codes for CASSFGTGNQPQHF.